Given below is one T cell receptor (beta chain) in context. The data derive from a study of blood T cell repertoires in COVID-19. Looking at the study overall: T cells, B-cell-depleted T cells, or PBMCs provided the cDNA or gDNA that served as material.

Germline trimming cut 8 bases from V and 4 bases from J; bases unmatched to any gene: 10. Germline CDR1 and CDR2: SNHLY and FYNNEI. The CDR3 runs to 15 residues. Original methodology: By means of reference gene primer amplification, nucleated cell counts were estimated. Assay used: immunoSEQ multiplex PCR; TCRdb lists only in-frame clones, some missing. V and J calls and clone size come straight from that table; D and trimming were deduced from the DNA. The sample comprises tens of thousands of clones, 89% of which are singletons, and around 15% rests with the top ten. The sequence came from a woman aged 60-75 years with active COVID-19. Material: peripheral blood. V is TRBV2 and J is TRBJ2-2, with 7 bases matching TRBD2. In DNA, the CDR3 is TGTGCCAGCTGTTCAGCGGGAATGGGCACCGGGGAGCTGTTTTTT. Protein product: CASCSAGMGTGELFF.